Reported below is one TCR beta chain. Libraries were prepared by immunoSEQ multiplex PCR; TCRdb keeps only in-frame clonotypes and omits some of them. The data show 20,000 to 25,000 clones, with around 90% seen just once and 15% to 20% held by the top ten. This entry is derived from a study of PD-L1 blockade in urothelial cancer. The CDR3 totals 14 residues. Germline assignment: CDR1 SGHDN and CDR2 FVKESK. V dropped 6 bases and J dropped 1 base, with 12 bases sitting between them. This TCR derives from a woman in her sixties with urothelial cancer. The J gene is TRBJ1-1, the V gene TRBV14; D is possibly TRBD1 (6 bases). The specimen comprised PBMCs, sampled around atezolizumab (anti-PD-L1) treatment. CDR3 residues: CASRPGVWNTEAFF. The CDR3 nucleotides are TGTGCCAGCAGGCCAGGGGTTTGGAACACTGAAGCTTTCTTT.